The T cell receptor (beta chain) described here comes from a study of cytomegalovirus exposure and HLA in healthy donors. Study in general: Among about 400 genotyped donors, 80% to 90% fell in the Caucasian-associated ancestry cluster.

There were likely unrecorded immune exposures, though donors were nominally healthy when sampled. Findings and limits, study-wide: Presence/absence analyses assumed roughly uniform sequencing depth across donors. Common viral pathogens seemed to be connected with several of the most significant clusters, according to a later analysis.

PCR involved 60 Vbeta and 13 Jbeta primers. Sequenced by immunoSEQ multiplex PCR; TCRdb stores in-frame clones only, minus some. Recorded for this sample: 100,000 to 150,000 clones. Notes on this clone: Its antigen is still unknown.

Germline V gene data show CDR1 as SGHKS and CDR2 as YYEKEE (reference sequence). With 1 base clipped from V and 4 bases from J, the junction kept 7 bases outside the gene matches. This CDR3 region has 15 residues. The origin of this receptor is a young man in good health and CMV-seronegative. This chain joins TRBV5-5 and TRBJ2-7; 8 bases fit TRBD1. Sequencing was carried out using PBMCs. In DNA form, the CDR3 reads TGTGCCAGCAGCTTGTTAGAGACAGGGGAATACGAGCAGTACTTC. Translation gives CASSLLETGEYEQYF.